The entry below describes one TCR beta chain. Its matching antigen is unknown. This CDR3 contains 14 residues. Germline V gives CDR1 SEHNR, CDR2 FQNEAQ (reference sequence). Trimming removed 4 bases at V and 2 bases at J, with 11 bases between. The study drew its donors from healthy HIV-negative adults without recent acute infections or vaccinations. This sample is part of a study of shared clonotypes between healthy human individuals. Study-wide points: A small donor pool kept down the genetic and exposure-history diversity that was represented. Among four donors, about 5% of naive CD4 clonotypes were found in common.

Sequencing was performed with immunoSEQ multiplex PCR; in TCRdb, only in-frame clones are kept and a portion is missing. This sample has millions of clones, with around 94% found just once. The chain employs TRBV7-9 and TRBJ1-1; D may be TRBD1 (5 bases). This clonotype was sampled from a man between 18 and 35 years old in good health. The sequenced sample was naive CD4+ T cells sorted from blood. The subset denotes: CD45RA+ positively selected. The CDR3 reads CASSWGTVNTEAFF. The CDR3, as DNA: TGTGCCAGCAGCTGGGGCACGGTAAACACTGAAGCTTTCTTT.